Given below is one T cell receptor (beta chain) in context. Trimming removed 5 bases from V and 5 bases from J; junction bases left unmatched: 7. The CDR3 spans 16 residues. CDR1 is KGHSH and CDR2 is LQKENI in the germline V gene. These data are taken from a study of blood T cell repertoires in COVID-19. Study context: Specimens from acute and convalescent COVID-19 originated in the United States, Italy and Spain. Sample material is recorded as cDNA or gDNA derived from T cells, B-cell-depleted T cells, or PBMCs.

Authors' methods: Nucleated cell counts were estimated from reference gene primer amplification. Libraries were prepared by immunoSEQ multiplex PCR; TCRdb keeps only in-frame clonotypes and omits some of them. Clone size and the V and J calls come from that table; the DNA yielded D and trimming. This sample yields nearly 200,000 clones, of which nearly 90% are seen a single time; 5% to 7.5% belongs to the top ten. The chain carries TRBV18 and TRBJ1-4; 11 bases agree with TRBD1. The specimen sequenced was peripheral blood. This TCR was recovered from a woman aged 35 to 49 who had recovered from COVID-19. The CDR3 loop reads CASSDGQGAKNEKLFF. In DNA form, the CDR3 reads TGTGCCAGCTCAGACGGACAGGGGGCAAAGAATGAAAAACTGTTTTTT.